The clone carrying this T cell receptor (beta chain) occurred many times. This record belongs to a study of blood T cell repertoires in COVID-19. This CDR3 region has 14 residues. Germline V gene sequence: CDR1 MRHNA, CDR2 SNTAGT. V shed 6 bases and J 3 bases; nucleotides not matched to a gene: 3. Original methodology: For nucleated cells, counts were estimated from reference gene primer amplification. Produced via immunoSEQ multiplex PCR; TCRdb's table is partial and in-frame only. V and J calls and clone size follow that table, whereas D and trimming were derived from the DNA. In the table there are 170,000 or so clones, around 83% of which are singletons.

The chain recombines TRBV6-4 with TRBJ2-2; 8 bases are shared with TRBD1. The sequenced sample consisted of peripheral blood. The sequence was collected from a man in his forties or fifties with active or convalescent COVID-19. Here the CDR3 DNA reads TGTGCCAGCAGCTCAGGGGGCGACACCGGGGAGCTGTTTTTT. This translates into CASSSGGDTGELFF.